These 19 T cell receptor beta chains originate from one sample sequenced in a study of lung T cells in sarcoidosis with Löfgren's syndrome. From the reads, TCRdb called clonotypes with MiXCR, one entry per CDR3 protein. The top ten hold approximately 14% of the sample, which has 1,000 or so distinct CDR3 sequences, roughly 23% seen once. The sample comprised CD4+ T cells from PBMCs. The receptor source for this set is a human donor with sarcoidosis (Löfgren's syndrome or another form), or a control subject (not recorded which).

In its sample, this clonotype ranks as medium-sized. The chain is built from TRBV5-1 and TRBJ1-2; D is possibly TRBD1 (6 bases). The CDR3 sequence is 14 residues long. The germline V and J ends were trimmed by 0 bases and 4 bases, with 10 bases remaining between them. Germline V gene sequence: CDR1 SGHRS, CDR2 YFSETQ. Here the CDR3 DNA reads TGCGCCAGCAGCTTGGAACAGGGAACCTATGGCTACACCTTC. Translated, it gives CASSLEQGTYGYTF.

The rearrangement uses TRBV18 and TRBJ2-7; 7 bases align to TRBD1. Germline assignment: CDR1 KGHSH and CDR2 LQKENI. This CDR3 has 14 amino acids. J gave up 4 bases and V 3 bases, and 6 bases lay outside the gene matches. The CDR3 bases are TGTGCCAGCTCACCGGGACAGCTCCCGTACGAGCAGTACTTC. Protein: CASSPGQLPYEQYF.

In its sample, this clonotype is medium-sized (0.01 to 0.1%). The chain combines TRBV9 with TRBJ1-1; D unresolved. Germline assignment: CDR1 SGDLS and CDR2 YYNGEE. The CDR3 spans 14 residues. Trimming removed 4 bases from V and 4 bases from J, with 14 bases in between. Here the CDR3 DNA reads TGTGCCAGCAGCACCGGCCCCGTTGGCACTGAAGCTTTCTTT. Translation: CASSTGPVGTEAFF.

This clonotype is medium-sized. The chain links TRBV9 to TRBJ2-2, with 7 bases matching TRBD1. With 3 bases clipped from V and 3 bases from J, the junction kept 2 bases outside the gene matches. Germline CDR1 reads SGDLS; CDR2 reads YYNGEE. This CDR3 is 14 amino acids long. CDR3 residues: CASSAQGYTGELFF. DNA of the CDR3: TGTGCCAGCAGCGCACAGGGGTACACCGGGGAGCTGTTTTTT.

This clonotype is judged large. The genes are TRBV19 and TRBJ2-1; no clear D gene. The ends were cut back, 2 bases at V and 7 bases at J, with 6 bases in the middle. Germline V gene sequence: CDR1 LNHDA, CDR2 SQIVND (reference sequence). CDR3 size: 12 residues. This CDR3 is CASSIMGNEQFF. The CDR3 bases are TGTGCCAGTAGTATAATGGGAAATGAGCAGTTCTTC.

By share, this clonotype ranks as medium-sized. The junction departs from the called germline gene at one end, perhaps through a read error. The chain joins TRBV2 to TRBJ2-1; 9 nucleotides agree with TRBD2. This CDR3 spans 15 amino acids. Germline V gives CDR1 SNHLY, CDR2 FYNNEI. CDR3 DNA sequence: TGTGCCAGCAGCGAAGGGCTAGCGGGAATCAATGAGCAGTTCTTC. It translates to CASSEGLAGINEQFF.

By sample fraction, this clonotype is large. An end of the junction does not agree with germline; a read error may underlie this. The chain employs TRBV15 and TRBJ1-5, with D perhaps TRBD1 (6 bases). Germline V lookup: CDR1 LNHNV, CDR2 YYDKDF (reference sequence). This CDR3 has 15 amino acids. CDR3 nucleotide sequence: TGCGCCACCAGCTACACCTTGACAGGCAAGCAGCCCCAGCATTTT. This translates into CATSYTLTGKQPQHF.

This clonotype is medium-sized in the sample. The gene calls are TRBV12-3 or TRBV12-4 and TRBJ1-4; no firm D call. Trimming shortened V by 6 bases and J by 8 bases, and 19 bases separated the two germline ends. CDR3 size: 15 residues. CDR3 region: CASSDHLTSEEKLFF. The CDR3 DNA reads TGTGCCAGCAGCGACCACCTGACATCAGAGGAAAAACTGTTTTTT.

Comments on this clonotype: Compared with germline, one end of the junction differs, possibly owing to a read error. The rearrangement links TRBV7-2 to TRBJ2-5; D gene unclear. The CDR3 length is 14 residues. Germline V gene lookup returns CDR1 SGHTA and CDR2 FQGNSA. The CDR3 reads CASSRFRPKETQYF. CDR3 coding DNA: TGTGCCAGCAGCCGTTTCAGGCCCAAAGAGACTCAGTACTTC. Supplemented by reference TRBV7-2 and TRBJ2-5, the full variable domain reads GAGVSQSPSNKVTEKGKDVELRCDPISGHTALYWYRQSLGQGLEFLIYFQGNSAPDKSGLPSDRFSAERTGGSVSTLTIQRTQQEDSAVYLCASSRFRPKETQYFGPGTRLLVL.

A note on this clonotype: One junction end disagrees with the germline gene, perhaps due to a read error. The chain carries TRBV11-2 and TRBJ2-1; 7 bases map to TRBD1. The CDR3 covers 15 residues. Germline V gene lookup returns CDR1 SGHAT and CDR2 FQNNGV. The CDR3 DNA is TGTGCCAGCAGGGCGACGGGGACAGACTACAATGAGCAGCTCTTC. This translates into CASRATGTDYNEQLF.

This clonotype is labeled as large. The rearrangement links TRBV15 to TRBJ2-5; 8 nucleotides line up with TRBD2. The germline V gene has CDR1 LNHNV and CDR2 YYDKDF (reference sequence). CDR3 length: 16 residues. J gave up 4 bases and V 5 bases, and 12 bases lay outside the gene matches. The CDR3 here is CATSRPLAGMVETQYF. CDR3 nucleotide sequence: TGTGCCACCAGCCGCCCGTTAGCGGGGATGGTAGAGACCCAGTACTTC. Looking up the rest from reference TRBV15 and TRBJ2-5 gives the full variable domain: DAMVIQNPRYQVTQFGKPVTLSCSQTLNHNVMYWYQQKSSQAPKLLFHYYDKDFNNEADTPDNFQSRRPNTSFCFLDIRSPGLGDTAMYLCATSRPLAGMVETQYFGPGTRLLVL.

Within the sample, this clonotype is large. DNA for the CDR3: TGCAGTGCTAGTGGCAAAGGATTTAGCTCCTACAATGAGCAGTTCTTC. As protein: CSASGKGFSSYNEQFF. The chain is built from TRBV20-1 and TRBJ2-1, with D hard to call. The germline V gene has CDR1 DFQATT and CDR2 SNEGSKA (reference sequence). The CDR3 has 16 amino acids. The ends were cut back, 3 bases at V and 0 bases at J, with 15 bases in the middle.

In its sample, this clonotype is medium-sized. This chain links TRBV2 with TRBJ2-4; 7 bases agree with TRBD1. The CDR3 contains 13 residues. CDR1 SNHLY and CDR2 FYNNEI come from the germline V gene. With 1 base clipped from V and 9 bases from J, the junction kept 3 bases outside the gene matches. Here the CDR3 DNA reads TGTGCCAGCAGTGAAGGGACAGGCGGCATTCAGTACTTC. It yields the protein CASSEGTGGIQYF.

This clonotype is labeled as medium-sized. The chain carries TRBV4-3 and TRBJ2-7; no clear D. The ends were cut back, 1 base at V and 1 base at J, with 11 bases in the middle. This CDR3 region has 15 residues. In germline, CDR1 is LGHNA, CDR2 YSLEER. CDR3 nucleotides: TGCGCCAGCAGCCAAGGATTAGGGCCTTCCTACGAGCAGTACTTC. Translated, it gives CASSQGLGPSYEQYF.

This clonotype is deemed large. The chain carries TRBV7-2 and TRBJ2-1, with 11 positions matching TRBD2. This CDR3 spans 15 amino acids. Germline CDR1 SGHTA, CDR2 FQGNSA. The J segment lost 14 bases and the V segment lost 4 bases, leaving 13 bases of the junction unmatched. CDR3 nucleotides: TGTGCCAGCAGCTCACCGGGACTAGCGGTTATAAGGGAGTTCTTC. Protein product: CASSSPGLAVIREFF.

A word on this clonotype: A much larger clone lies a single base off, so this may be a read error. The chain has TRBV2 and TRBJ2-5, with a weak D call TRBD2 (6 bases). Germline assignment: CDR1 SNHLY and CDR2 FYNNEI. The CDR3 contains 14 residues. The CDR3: CASSSQSGRETRYF. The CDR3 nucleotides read TGTGCCAGCAGTTCACAATCCGGGAGAGAGACCCGGTACTTC. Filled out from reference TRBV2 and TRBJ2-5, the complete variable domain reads EPEVTQTPSHQVTQMGQEVILRCVPISNHLYFYWYRQILGQKVEFLVSFYNNEISEKSEIFDDQFSVERPDGSNFTLKIRSTKLEDSAMYFCASSSQSGRETRYFGPGTRLLVL.

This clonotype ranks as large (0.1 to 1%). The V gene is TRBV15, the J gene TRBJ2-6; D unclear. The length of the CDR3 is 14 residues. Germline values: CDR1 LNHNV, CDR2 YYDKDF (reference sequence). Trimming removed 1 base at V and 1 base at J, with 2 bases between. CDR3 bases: TGTGCCACCAGCAGAGTATCTGGGGCCAACGTCCTGACTTTC. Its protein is CATSRVSGANVLTF.

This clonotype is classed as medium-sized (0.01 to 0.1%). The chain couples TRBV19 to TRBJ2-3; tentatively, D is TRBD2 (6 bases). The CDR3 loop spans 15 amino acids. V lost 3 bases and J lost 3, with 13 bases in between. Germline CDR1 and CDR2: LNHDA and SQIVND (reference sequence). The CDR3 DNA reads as TGTGCCAGTAGTATCCTCCGGGGGAAAACAGATACGCAGTATTTT. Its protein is CASSILRGKTDTQYF.

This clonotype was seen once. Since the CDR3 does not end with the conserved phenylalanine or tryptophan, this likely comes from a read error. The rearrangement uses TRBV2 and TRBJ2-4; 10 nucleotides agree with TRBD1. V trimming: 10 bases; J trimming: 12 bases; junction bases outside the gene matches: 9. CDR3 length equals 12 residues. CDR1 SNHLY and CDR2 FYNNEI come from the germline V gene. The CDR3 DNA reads TGTGCCACCAGGGACAGGGGAGTCACTCAGTACCTC. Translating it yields CATRDRGVTQYL.